This T cell receptor beta chain came from a study of blood T cell repertoires in COVID-19. For the study at large: Acute-phase and convalescent COVID-19 samples originated in the United States, Italy and Spain.

CDR1 and CDR2 from the germline V gene are MDHEN and SYDVKM. This CDR3 has 12 residues. The assay was immunoSEQ multiplex PCR, and TCRdb's table has in-frame clones only and misses some. The repertoire includes about 220,000 clones, around 83% of them detected once, and approximately 1.3% sits in the top ten. As for this clone: Compared with germline, one end of the junction differs, possibly owing to a read error.

Participant age was roughly 18 to 100 years, and participants resided in roughly 25 US areas. This chain uses TRBV28 with TRBJ2-1, with D tentatively TRBD2 (5 bases). The clonotype was recovered from a woman in her thirties or forties with acute COVID-19. The sequencing sample was made of PBMCs or T cells enriched from blood (not recorded which). Here the CDR3 DNA reads TGTGCCAGCAGTCACTCCCGGGGTTCGTTGATCTTC. Its translation: CASSHSRGSLIF.